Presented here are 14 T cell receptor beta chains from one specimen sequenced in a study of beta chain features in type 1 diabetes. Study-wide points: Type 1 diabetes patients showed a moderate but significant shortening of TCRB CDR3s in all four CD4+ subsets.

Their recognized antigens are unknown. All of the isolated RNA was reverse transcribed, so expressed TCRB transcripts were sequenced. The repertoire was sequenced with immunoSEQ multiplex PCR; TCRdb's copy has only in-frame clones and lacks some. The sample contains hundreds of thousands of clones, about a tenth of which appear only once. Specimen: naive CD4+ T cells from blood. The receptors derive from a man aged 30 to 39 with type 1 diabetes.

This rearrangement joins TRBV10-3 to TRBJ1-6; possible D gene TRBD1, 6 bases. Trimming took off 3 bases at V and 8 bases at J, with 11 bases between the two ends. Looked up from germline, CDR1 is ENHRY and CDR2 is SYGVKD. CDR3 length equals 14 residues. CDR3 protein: CAISEFTGYSPLHF. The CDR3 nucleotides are TGTGCCATCAGTGAATTTACAGGGTATTCACCCCTCCACTTT.

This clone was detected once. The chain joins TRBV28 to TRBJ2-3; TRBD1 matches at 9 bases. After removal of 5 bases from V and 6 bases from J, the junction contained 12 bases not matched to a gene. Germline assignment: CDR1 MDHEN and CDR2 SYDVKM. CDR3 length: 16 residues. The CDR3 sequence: CASSITGGSSPDTQYF. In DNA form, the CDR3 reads TGTGCCAGCAGTATAACAGGGGGCTCCTCTCCGGATACGCAGTATTTT.

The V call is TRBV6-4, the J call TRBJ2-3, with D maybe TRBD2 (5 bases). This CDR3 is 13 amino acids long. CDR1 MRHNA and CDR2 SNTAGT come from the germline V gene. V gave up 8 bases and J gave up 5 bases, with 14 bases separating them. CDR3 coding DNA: TGTGCCAGCTCACTAGGAGTTGTAGATACGCAGTATTTT. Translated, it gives CASSLGVVDTQYF.

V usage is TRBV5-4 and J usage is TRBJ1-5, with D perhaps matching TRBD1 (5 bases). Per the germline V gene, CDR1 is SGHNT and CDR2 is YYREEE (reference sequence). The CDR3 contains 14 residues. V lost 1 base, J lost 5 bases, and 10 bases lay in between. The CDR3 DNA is TGTGCCAGCAGCTTGCCAGGGAGGGATCAGCCCCAGCATTTT. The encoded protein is CASSLPGRDQPQHF.

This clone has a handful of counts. The DNA of the CDR3 is TGTGCCAGCTCACGTACAGGGATGGTACGAGAGACCCAGTACTTC. Residues: CASSRTGMVRETQYF. The chain links TRBV18 to TRBJ2-5; possibly TRBD1 for D (6 bases). CDR3 length: 15 amino acids. The germline V gene has CDR1 KGHSH and CDR2 LQKENI. V was cut by 4 bases and J by 4 bases, with 16 bases left in between.

CDR3 region: CASSLDGVEKLFF. The CDR3 coding sequence is TGTGCCAGCAGCTTAGACGGGGTTGAAAAACTGTTTTTT. The chain combines TRBV7-9 with TRBJ1-4; the D is unclear. Germline lookup yields CDR1 SEHNR and CDR2 FQNEAQ (reference sequence). The CDR3 has 13 amino acids. Trimming left V 1 base short and J 7 bases short, with 7 bases between.

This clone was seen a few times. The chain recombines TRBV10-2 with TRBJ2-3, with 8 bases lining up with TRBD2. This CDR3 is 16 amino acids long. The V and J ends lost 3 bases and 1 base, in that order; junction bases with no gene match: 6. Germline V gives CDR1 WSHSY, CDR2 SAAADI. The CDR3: CASSDPAGAGTDTQYF. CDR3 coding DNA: TGCGCCAGCAGTGACCCAGCGGGGGCCGGCACAGATACGCAGTATTTT.

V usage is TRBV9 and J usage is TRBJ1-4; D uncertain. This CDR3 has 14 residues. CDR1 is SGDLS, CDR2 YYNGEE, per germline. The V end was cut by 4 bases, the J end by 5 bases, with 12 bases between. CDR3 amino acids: CASSLDMANEKLFF. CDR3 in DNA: TGTGCCAGCAGCCTTGACATGGCCAATGAAAAACTGTTTTTT.

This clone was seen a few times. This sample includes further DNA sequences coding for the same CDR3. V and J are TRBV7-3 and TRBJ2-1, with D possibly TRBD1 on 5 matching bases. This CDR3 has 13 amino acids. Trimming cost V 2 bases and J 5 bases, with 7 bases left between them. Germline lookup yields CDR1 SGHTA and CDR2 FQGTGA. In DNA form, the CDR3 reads TGTGCCAGCAGCTTAGGGGCACACAATGAGCAGTTCTTC. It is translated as CASSLGAHNEQFF.

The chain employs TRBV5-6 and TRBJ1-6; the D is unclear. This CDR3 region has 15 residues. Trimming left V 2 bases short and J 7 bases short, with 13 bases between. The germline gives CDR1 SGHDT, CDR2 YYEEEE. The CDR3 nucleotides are TGTGCCAGCAGCTTCCGCCCGGTGCGCAATTCACCCCTCCACTTT. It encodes CASSFRPVRNSPLHF.

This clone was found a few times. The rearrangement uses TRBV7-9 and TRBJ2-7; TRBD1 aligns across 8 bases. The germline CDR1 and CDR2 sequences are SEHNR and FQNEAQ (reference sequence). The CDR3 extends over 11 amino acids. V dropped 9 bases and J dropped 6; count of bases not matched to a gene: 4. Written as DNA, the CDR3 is TGTGCCAGTTCAGGGGGCGCCGAGCAGTACTTC. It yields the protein CASSGGAEQYF.

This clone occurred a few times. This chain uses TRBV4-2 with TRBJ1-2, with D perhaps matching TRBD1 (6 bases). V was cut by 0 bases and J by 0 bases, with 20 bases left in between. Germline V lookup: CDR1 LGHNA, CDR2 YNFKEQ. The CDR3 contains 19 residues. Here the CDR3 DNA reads TGTGCCAGCAGCCAAGAAACCCAGAAGACAGGCCGAGCTAACTATGGCTACACCTTC. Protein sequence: CASSQETQKTGRANYGYTF.

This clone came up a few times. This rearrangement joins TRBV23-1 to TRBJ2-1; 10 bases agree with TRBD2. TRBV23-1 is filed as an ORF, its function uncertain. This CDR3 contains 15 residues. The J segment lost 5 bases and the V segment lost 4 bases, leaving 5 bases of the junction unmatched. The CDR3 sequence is CASSLLAGVHNEQFF. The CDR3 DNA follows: TGCGCCAGCAGTCTCCTAGCGGGGGTTCACAATGAGCAGTTCTTC.

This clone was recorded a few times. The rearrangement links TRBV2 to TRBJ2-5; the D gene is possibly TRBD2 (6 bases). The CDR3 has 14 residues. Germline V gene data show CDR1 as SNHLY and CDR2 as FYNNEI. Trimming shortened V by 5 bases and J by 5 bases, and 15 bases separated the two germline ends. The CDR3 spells CASSPNRRVETQYF. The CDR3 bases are TGTGCCAGCAGTCCGAATAGGAGGGTTGAGACCCAGTACTTC.